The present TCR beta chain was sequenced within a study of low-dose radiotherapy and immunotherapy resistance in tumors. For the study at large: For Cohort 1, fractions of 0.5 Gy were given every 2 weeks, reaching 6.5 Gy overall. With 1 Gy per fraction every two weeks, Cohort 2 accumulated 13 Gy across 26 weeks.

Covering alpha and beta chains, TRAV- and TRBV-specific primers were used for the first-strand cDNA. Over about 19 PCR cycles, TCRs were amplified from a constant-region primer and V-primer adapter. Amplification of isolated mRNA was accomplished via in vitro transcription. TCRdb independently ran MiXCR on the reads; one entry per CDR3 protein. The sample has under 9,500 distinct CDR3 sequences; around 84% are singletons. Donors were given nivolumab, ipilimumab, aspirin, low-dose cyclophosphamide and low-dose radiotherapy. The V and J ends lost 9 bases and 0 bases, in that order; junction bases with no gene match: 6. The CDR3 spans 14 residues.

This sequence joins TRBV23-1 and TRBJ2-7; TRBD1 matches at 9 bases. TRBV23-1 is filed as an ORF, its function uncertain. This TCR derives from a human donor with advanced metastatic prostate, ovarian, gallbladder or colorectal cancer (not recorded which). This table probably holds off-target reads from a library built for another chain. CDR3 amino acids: CASETGQGSYEQYF. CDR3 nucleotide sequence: TGCGCCAGTGAAACGGGACAGGGCTCCTACGAGCAGTACTTC.